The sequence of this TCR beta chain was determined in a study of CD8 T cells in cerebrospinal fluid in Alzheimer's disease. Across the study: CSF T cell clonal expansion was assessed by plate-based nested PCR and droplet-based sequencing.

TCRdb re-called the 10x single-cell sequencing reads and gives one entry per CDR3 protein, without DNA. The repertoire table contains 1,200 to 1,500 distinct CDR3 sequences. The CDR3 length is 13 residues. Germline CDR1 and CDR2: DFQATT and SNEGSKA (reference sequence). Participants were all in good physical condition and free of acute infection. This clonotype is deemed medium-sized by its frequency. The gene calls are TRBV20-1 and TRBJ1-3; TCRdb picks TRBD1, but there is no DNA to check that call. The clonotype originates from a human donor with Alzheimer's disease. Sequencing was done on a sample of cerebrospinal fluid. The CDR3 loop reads CSAFDRGSNTIYF.